This T cell receptor (beta chain) was captured in a study of shared clonotypes between healthy human individuals. Regarding the study as a whole: Shared clonotypes across all four donors exceeded non-shared ones in generation probability. Estimated richness values were generally larger in naive subsets than in memory subsets.

Assay: immunoSEQ multiplex PCR; the TCRdb copy retains only in-frame clones and omits some. The data hold about 2.4 million clones, with under 95% observed a single time. About this clone itself: Its antigen is unknown.

CDR1 is SGHTA and CDR2 is FQGNSA in the germline V gene. V lost 5 bases and J lost 3, with 14 bases in between. The CDR3 runs 14 residues. The sequence came from a man aged 18 to 29 in good health. Some clones in this sample may be carry-over from other donors' samples. The sample consisted of naive CD4+ T cells from PBMCs. Subset here: CD45RA+ positively selected. The chain combines TRBV7-2 with TRBJ2-7; D possibly corresponds to TRBD1 (5 bases). The DNA of the CDR3 is TGTGCCAGCAGCATTACCAGGGAATACTACGAGCAGTACTTC. Encoded protein: CASSITREYYEQYF. The whole variable domain, filled in from reference TRBV7-2 and TRBJ2-7, reads GAGVSQSPSNKVTEKGKDVELRCDPISGHTALYWYRQSLGQGLEFLIYFQGNSAPDKSGLPSDRFSAERTGGSVSTLTIQRTQQEDSAVYLCASSITREYYEQYFGPGTRLTVT.